The 25 T cell receptor beta chains given below trace back to one sample, sequenced in a study of brain T cells in children with intractable seizures. Sequencing used immunoSEQ multiplex PCR; TCRdb keeps in-frame clones, though not all of them. Of about 80,000 clones detected, around 91% appear once; the ten largest clones hold about 24%. The sequenced sample was peripheral blood, obtained at surgery. Receptors originate from a girl between 2 and 10 years old with Rasmussen encephalitis and intractable seizures.

This clone was counted a few times. CDR3: CASSYVGFDEQYF. The DNA for the CDR3 is TGTGCCAGCAGTTACGTCGGGTTCGACGAGCAGTACTTC. This sequence joins TRBV6-6 and TRBJ2-7; D is unresolved. This CDR3 comprises 13 residues. Trimming cost V 2 bases and J 5 bases, with 10 bases left between them. Germline values: CDR1 MNHNY, CDR2 SVGAGI (reference sequence).

The chain joins TRBV4-2 to TRBJ1-1, with D possibly TRBD1 on 5 matching bases. Germline assignment: CDR1 LGHNA and CDR2 YNFKEQ. The CDR3 spans 12 residues. Deletions cut 1 base from V and 11 bases from J, with 11 bases between. CDR3 DNA: TGTGCCAGCAGCCAAGGGGGGAGCTGGGCTTTCTTT. Translated: CASSQGGSWAFF.

CDR3 protein: CASSPLGRGGDTQYF. The CDR3 DNA reads as TGTGCCAGCAGCCCTCTGGGCAGGGGAGGCGATACGCAGTATTTT. The V gene is TRBV13, the J gene TRBJ2-3; D is perhaps TRBD1 or TRBD2 (6 bases each). The CDR3 has 15 amino acids. V was clipped by 5 bases and J by 6 bases, with 18 bases between them. Germline V gene lookup returns CDR1 PRHDT and CDR2 FYEKMQ (reference sequence).

The V call is TRBV19, the J call TRBJ1-5, with a tentative D call TRBD1 (5 bases). CDR1 is LNHDA and CDR2 is SQIVND in the germline V gene (reference sequence). V lost 6 bases and J lost 4, with 10 bases in between. The CDR3 sequence is 13 residues long. The DNA of the CDR3 is TGTGCCAGTAGGGTTGGGGGAAATCAGCCCCAGCATTTT. It yields the protein CASRVGGNQPQHF.

The chain couples TRBV6-5 to TRBJ2-2; D not resolved. There are 13 residues in the CDR3. Germline loops: CDR1 MNHEY, CDR2 SVGAGI. V was shortened by 5 bases and J by 4 bases, with 8 bases between the two germline ends. The DNA of the CDR3 is TGTGCCAGCAGTCAGGAGTTCACCGGGGAGCTGTTTTTT. It is translated as CASSQEFTGELFF.

This clone was counted once. The V call is TRBV3-1 (or the pseudogene TRBV3-2), the J call TRBJ2-5; unclear D gene. The CDR3 runs 16 residues. V was shortened by 0 bases and J by 1 base, with 12 bases between the two germline ends. CDR1 and CDR2 from the germline V gene are LGHDT and YNNKEL (reference sequence). The CDR3 is CASSQDSGTLQETQYF. CDR3 nucleotide sequence: TGTGCCAGCAGCCAAGATAGTGGCACACTCCAAGAGACCCAGTACTTC.

The count of this clone is one. The V and J genes are TRBV10-3 and TRBJ1-1; no reliable D call. This CDR3 is built from 14 residues. Germline lookup yields CDR1 ENHRY and CDR2 SYGVKD. V lost 2 bases and J lost 2, with 9 bases in between. CDR3 loop: CAISEGYDNTEAFF. CDR3 DNA: TGTGCCATCAGTGAGGGGTACGATAACACTGAAGCTTTCTTT.

This chain uses TRBV24-1 with TRBJ2-2; TRBD2 matches at 9 bases. Germline trimming cut 3 bases from V and 5 bases from J; bases unmatched to any gene: 9. The CDR3 is 17 amino acids. CDR1 and CDR2 from the germline V gene are KGHDR and SFDVKD. The CDR3 spells CATSDRWVAGATGELFF. The DNA of the CDR3 is TGTGCCACCAGTGATCGATGGGTAGCGGGAGCGACCGGGGAGCTGTTTTTT.

V usage is TRBV24-1 and J usage is TRBJ2-7, with TRBD1 matching over 9 bases. V dropped 3 bases and J dropped 7; count of bases not matched to a gene: 9. The length of the CDR3 is 15 residues. From germline, CDR1 is KGHDR and CDR2 SFDVKD. CDR3: CATSDTRDREGEQYF. CDR3 DNA sequence: TGTGCCACCAGTGATACCCGGGACAGGGAAGGGGAGCAGTACTTC.

This clone was observed a few times. The chain has TRBV6-5 and TRBJ1-6; 9 bases align to TRBD1. The CDR3 loop spans 14 amino acids. With V trimmed by 2 bases and J by 8 bases, 1 base remained unmatched. Germline lookup yields CDR1 MNHEY and CDR2 SVGAGI. CDR3 in amino acids: CASSYDRGDSPLHF. The CDR3 DNA is TGTGCCAGCAGTTACGACAGGGGGGATTCACCCCTCCACTTT.

The chain carries TRBV30 and TRBJ1-4; D perhaps matches TRBD1 (5 bases). From germline, CDR1 is GTSNPN and CDR2 SVGIG (reference sequence). The germline V and J ends were trimmed by 0 bases and 8 bases, with 13 bases remaining between them. The CDR3 runs to 14 residues. CDR3 DNA sequence: TGTGCCTGGAGTGTACCAAGGGGAAAAGAAAAACTGTTTTTT. Its protein product is CAWSVPRGKEKLFF. The variable domain in full, completed from reference TRBV30 and TRBJ1-4, reads SQTIHQWPATLVQPVGSPLSLECTVEGTSNPNLYWYRQAAGRGLQLLFYSVGIGQISSEVPQNLSASRPQDRQFILSSKKLLLSDSGFYLCAWSVPRGKEKLFFGSGTQLSVL.

The chain joins TRBV5-1 to TRBJ2-5; 7 nucleotides line up with TRBD1. This CDR3 has 15 residues. V trimming: 0 bases; J trimming: 1 base; junction bases outside the gene matches: 3. Looked up from germline, CDR1 is SGHRS and CDR2 is YFSETQ. In DNA, the CDR3 is TGCGCCAGCAGCTTGGTAGGGACAGTCCAAGAGACCCAGTACTTC. This sequence encodes CASSLVGTVQETQYF.

V gene TRBV12-3 or TRBV12-4 combines with J gene TRBJ2-2, with no clear D. The V and J ends lost 6 bases and 9 bases respectively, with 14 bases between them. This CDR3 contains 13 residues. The CDR3 DNA reads TGTGCCAGCAGACCAGTAGGGAATAGGGAGCTGTTTTTT. It encodes CASRPVGNRELFF.

This chain connects TRBV27 to TRBJ2-7; D may be TRBD1 (6 bases). Germline V gene data show CDR1 as MNHEY and CDR2 as SMNVEV (reference sequence). Trimming shortened V by 6 bases and J by 2 bases, and 17 bases separated the two germline ends. The CDR3 extends over 15 amino acids. The DNA of the CDR3 is TGTGCCAGCAGAGGACAGCTGGACCCGACCTACGAGCAGTACTTC. It translates to CASRGQLDPTYEQYF.

The rearrangement uses TRBV12-3 or TRBV12-4 and TRBJ1-2; TRBD1 is a possible D gene (5 bases). CDR3 length: 13 amino acids. The V and J ends lost 6 bases and 2 bases respectively, with 10 bases between them. The CDR3, as DNA: TGTGCCAGCAGGGAGGGACGGAACTATGGCTACACCTTC. Translated, it gives CASREGRNYGYTF.

This chain links TRBV11-3 with TRBJ2-1; 9 nucleotides line up with TRBD2. Germline-derived CDR1 and CDR2 are SGHNT and YENEEA. J was trimmed by 3 bases and V by 3 bases; bases with no gene match: 9. This CDR3 is built from 17 residues. The CDR3 nucleotides read TGTGCCAGCAGCTTGGGTAGCGGGAGAGGATTCTACAATGAGCAGTTCTTC. It is translated as CASSLGSGRGFYNEQFF.

This rearrangement joins TRBV19 to TRBJ2-7; 8 bases fit TRBD1. The germline gives CDR1 LNHDA, CDR2 SQIVND (reference sequence). CDR3 length: 11 residues. V lost 6 bases to trimming and J lost 6 bases; unmatched junction nucleotides: 1. CDR3 residues: CASRTGAEQYF. CDR3 nucleotides: TGTGCCAGTAGGACAGGGGCCGAGCAGTACTTC.

The V gene is TRBV6-5, the J gene TRBJ1-1, with D tentatively TRBD1 (5 bases). V was shortened by 6 bases and J by 5 bases, with 10 bases between the two germline ends. Germline CDR1 reads MNHEY; CDR2 reads SVGAGI. This CDR3 has 12 residues. The CDR3 protein is CASSQGGTEAFF. DNA for the CDR3: TGTGCCAGCAGCCAGGGTGGAACTGAAGCTTTCTTT.

This clone has a count of ten or more. V usage is TRBV9 and J usage is TRBJ1-5, with D possibly TRBD1 on 5 matching bases. Germline lookup yields CDR1 SGDLS and CDR2 YYNGEE. V was clipped by 4 bases and J by 9 bases, with 17 bases between them. This CDR3 comprises 14 residues. As DNA, the CDR3 is TGTGCCAGCAGCAGCGTAGCAGGGCCTCGGCCCCAGCATTTT. This encodes CASSSVAGPRPQHF.

J is TRBJ1-6 and V is TRBV19, with 8 bases identical to TRBD1. This CDR3 has 14 amino acids. V lost 6 bases and J lost 11; bases outside the gene matches: 9. Germline assignment: CDR1 LNHDA and CDR2 SQIVND (reference sequence). The CDR3 region has the DNA TGTGCCAGTAGCACGACAGGGGAAGGAGCACCCCTCCACTTT. Translation gives CASSTTGEGAPLHF.

The chain uses TRBV11-2 and TRBJ2-1; 7 positions agree with TRBD2. Germline CDR1 and CDR2: SGHAT and FQNNGV. This CDR3 comprises 15 residues. V shed 0 bases, J shed 11 bases, and the junction held 10 bases outside the gene matches. The CDR3 reads CASSLEREAHPQQFF. CDR3 coding DNA: TGTGCCAGCAGCTTAGAACGGGAGGCCCACCCGCAGCAGTTCTTC.

The V call is TRBV25-1, the J call TRBJ2-2; D may match TRBD1 or TRBD2 (5 bases each). V was shortened by 4 bases and J by 6 bases, with 12 bases between the two germline ends. Germline V lookup: CDR1 MGHDK, CDR2 SYGVNS. The CDR3 extends over 14 amino acids. CDR3 sequence: CASSGLRGAGELFF. The CDR3 region has the DNA TGTGCCAGCAGTGGACTTAGGGGAGCCGGGGAGCTGTTTTTT.

This sequence joins TRBV9 and TRBJ1-1; no reliable D call. The CDR3 has 13 amino acids. The V end lost 0 bases, the J end lost 1 base, and 4 bases lay between the germline ends. CDR1 SGDLS and CDR2 YYNGEE come from the germline V gene. CDR3 amino acids: CASSVERNTEAFF. Here the CDR3 DNA reads TGTGCCAGCAGCGTAGAGCGGAACACTGAAGCTTTCTTT. Complete variable domain (other parts from reference TRBV9 and TRBJ1-1): DSGVTQTPKHLITATGQRVTLRCSPRSGDLSVYWYQQSLDQGLQFLIQYYNGEERAKGNILERFSAQQFPDLHSELNLSSLELGDSALYFCASSVERNTEAFFGQGTRLTVV.

V and J are TRBV6-5 and TRBJ1-5, with D uncertain. Germline values: CDR1 MNHEY, CDR2 SVGAGI. This CDR3 has 12 amino acids. The V gene lost 4 bases and the J gene lost 8 bases, with 9 bases spanning the gap. The CDR3 loop is CASSSTREPQHF. CDR3 in DNA: TGTGCCAGCAGTTCCACCCGGGAGCCCCAGCATTTT.

The V call is TRBV5-5, the J call TRBJ1-6; 11 positions agree with TRBD1. V lost 3 bases, J lost 3 bases, and 2 bases stayed unmatched. CDR3 size: 16 residues. Per the germline V gene, CDR1 is SGHKS and CDR2 is YYEKEE (reference sequence). CDR3 protein: CASSSGTGGYNSPLHF. The CDR3 DNA follows: TGTGCCAGCAGCTCGGGGACAGGGGGCTATAATTCACCCCTCCACTTT.